This T cell receptor (beta chain) was recorded in a study of shared clonotypes between healthy human individuals. Of note for this clone: Its antigen is undetermined.

Germline-derived CDR1 and CDR2 are SGHRS and YFSETQ. The ends lost 4 bases at V and 10 bases at J; junction bases unmatched: 10. The CDR3 is 14 amino acids. An even split of each subset's genomic DNA across several immunoSEQ plates was performed. Each sorted subset replicate got 200 ng genomic DNA, roughly 27,000 genomes. The assay was immunoSEQ multiplex PCR, and TCRdb's table has in-frame clones only and misses some. The table has more than 2 million clones, around 93% seen once. CD45RO-negative CD8 cells positively selected for CCR7 made up the naive population, which excluded terminally differentiated effector memory CD45RA+ cells. General study findings and limits: Memory subsets had estimated richness that was generally smaller than that of naive subsets. Across several donors, naive CD4 shared roughly 5%, naive CD8 under 4%, memory CD4 approximately 2.5%, memory CD8 around 0.36%.

The sequence came from a man younger than 30 in good health. Some clones in this sample may be carry-over from other donors' samples. The rearrangement links TRBV5-1 to TRBJ2-1; 8 bases align to TRBD2. The specimen was naive CD8+ T cells from PBMCs. CDR3 sequence reads: CASSRRGAGEEQFF. The CDR3 region has the DNA TGCGCCAGCAGCCGGAGGGGAGCGGGAGAAGAGCAGTTCTTC.